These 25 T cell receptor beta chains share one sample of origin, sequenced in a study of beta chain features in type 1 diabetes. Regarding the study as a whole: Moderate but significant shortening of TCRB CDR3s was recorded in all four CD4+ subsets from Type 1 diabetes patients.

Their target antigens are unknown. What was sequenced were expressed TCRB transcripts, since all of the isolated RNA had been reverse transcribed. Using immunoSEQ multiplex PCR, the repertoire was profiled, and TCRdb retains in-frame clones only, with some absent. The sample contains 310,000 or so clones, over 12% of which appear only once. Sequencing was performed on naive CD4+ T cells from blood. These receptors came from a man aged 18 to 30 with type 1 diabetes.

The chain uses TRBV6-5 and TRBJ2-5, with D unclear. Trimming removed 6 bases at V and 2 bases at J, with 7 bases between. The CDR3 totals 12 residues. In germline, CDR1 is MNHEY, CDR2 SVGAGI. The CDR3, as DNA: TGTGCCAGCAGCCGCCGGCAAGAGACCCAGTACTTC. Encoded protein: CASSRRQETQYF.

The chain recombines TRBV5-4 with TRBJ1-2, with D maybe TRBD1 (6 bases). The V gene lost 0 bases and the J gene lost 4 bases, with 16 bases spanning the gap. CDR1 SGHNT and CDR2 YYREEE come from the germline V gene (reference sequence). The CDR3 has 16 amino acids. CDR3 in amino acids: CASSLVGTPRSYGYTF. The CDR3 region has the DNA TGTGCCAGCAGCTTGGTCGGGACACCTAGGAGCTATGGCTACACCTTC.

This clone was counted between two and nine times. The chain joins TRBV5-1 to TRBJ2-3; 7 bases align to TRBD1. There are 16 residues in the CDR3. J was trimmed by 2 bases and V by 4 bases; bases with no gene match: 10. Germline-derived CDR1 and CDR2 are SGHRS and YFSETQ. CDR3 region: CASSPADRASTDTQYF. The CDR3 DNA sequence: TGCGCCAGCAGCCCGGCCGACAGGGCCTCCACAGATACGCAGTATTTT.

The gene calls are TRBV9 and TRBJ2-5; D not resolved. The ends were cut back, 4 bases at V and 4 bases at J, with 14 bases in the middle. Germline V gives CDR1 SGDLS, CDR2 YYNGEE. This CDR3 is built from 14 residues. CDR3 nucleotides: TGTGCCAGCAGCACCCCCACTCCCGGAGAGACCCAGTACTTC. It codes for CASSTPTPGETQYF.

The DNA for the CDR3 is TGTGCCAGCAGTTCATCTAAGAGGCCACCTCTGAACACTGAAGCTTTCTTT. Translated, it gives CASSSSKRPPLNTEAFF. The chain couples TRBV28 to TRBJ1-1; no definite D call. The CDR3 extends over 17 amino acids. V lost 4 bases and J lost 0, with 18 bases in between. Germline loops: CDR1 MDHEN, CDR2 SYDVKM.

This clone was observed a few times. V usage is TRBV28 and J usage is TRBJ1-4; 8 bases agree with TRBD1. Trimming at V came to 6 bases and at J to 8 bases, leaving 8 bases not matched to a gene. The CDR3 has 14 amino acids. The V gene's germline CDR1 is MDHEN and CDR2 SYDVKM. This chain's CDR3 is CASSNGQGREKLFF. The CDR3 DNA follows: TGTGCCAGCAGCAACGGACAGGGCCGCGAAAAACTGTTTTTT.

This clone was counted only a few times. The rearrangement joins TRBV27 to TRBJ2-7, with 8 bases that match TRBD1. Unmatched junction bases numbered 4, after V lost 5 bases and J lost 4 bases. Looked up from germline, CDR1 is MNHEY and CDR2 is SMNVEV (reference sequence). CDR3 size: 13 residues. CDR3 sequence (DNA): TGTGCCAGCAGTAGCCAGGGGGCTTACGAGCAGTACTTC. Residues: CASSSQGAYEQYF.

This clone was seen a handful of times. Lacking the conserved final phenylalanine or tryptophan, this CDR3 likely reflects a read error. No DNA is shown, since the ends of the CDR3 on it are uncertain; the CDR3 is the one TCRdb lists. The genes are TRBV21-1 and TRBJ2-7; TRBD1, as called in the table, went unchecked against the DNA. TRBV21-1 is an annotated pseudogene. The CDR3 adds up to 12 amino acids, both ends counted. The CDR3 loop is CASSKALSDSLG.

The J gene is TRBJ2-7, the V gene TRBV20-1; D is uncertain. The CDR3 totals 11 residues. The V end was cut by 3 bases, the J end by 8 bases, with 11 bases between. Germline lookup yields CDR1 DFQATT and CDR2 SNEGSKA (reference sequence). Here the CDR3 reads CSARFAAQQYF. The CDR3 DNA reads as TGCAGTGCTAGGTTCGCGGCGCAGCAGTACTTC.

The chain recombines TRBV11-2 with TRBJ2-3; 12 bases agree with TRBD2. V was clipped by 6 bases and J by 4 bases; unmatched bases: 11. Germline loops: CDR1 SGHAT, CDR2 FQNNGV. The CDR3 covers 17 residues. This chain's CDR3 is CASRLTSGGLGADTQYF. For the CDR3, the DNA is TGTGCCAGCAGACTGACTAGCGGGGGCTTGGGGGCAGATACGCAGTATTTT.

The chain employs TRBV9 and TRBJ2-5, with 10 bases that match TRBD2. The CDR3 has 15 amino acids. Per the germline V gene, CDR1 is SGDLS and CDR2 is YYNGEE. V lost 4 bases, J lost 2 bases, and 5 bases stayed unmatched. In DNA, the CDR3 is TGTGCCAGCAGCCCGACTAGCGGGCCACAAGAGACCCAGTACTTC. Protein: CASSPTSGPQETQYF.

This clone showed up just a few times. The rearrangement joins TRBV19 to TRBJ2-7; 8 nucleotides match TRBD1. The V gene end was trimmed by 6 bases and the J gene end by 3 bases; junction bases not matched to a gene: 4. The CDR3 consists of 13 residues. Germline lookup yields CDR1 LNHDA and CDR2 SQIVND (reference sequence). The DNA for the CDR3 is TGTGCCAGTAGGGGACAGGTCTACTACGAGCAGTACTTC. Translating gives CASRGQVYYEQYF.

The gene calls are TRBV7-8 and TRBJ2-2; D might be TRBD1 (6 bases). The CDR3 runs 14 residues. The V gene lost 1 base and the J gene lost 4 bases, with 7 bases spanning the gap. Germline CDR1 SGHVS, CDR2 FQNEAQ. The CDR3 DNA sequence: TGTGCCAGCAGCTTAGTGGGGGCCACCGGGGAGCTGTTTTTT. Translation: CASSLVGATGELFF.

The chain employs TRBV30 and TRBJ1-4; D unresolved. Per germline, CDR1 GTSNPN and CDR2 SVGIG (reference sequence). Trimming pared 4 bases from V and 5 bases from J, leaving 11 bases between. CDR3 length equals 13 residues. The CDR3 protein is CAWKLGENEKLFF. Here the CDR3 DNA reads TGTGCCTGGAAATTAGGAGAAAATGAAAAACTGTTTTTT. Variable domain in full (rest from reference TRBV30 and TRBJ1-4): SQTIHQWPATLVQPVGSPLSLECTVEGTSNPNLYWYRQAAGRGLQLLFYSVGIGQISSEVPQNLSASRPQDRQFILSSKKLLLSDSGFYLCAWKLGENEKLFFGSGTQLSVL.

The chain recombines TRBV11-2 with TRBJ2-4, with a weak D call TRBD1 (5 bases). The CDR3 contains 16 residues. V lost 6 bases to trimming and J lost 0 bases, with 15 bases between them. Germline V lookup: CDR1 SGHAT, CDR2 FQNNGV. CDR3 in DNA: TGTGCCAGCAGTAACAAACCGACAGTAGCCAAAAACATTCAGTACTTC. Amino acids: CASSNKPTVAKNIQYF.

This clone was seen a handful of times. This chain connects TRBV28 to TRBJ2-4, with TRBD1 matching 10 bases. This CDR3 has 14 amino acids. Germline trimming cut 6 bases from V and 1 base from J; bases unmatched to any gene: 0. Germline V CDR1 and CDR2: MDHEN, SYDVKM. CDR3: CASRDRGAKNIQYF. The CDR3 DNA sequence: TGTGCCAGCAGGGACAGGGGGGCCAAAAACATTCAGTACTTC.

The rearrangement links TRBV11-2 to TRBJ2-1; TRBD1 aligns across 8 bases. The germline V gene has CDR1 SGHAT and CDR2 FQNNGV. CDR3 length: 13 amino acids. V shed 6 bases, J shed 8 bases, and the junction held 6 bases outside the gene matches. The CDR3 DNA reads TGTGCCAGCAGTTCTAGGACAGGGTATGAGCAGTTCTTC. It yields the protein CASSSRTGYEQFF. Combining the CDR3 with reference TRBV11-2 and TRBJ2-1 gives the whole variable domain EAGVAQSPRYKIIEKRQSVAFWCNPISGHATLYWYQQILGQGPKLLIQFQNNGVVDDSQLPKDRFSAERLKGVDSTLKIQPAKLEDSAVYLCASSSRTGYEQFFGPGTRLTVL.

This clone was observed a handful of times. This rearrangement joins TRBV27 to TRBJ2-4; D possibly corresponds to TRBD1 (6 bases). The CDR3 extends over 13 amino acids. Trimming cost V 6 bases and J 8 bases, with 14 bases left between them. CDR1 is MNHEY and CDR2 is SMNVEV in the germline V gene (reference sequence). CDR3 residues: CASSRDIRDIQYF. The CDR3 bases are TGTGCCAGCAGCCGGGACATTAGGGACATTCAGTACTTC.

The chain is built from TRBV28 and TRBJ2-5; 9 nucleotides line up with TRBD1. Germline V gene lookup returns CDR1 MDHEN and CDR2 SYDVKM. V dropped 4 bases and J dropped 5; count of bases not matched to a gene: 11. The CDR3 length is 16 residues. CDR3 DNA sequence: TGTGCCAGCAGTTCCCGCGGGGGACAGGGAAGGGAGACCCAGTACTTC. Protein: CASSSRGGQGRETQYF.

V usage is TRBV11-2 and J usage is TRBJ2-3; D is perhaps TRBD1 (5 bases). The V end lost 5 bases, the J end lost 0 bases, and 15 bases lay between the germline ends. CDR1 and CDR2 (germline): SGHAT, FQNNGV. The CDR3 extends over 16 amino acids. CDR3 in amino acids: CASSRFKGYSTDTQYF. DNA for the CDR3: TGTGCCAGCAGCCGCTTTAAGGGGTACAGCACAGATACGCAGTATTTT.

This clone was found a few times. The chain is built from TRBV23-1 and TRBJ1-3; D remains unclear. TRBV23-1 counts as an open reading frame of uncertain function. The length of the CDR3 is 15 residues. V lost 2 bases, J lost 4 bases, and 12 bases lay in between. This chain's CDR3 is CASSQEALSGNTIYF. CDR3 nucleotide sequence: TGCGCCAGCAGTCAAGAGGCTCTATCCGGAAACACCATATATTTT.

The CDR3 spells CASSLSVGQGRETQYF. CDR3 sequence (DNA): TGTGCCAGCAGCTTAAGTGTGGGGCAGGGTAGAGAGACCCAGTACTTC. This rearrangement joins TRBV7-2 to TRBJ2-5; tentatively, D is TRBD1 (5 bases). The length of the CDR3 is 16 residues. Germline V gene sequence: CDR1 SGHTA, CDR2 FQGNSA. Trimming left V 2 bases short and J 4 bases short, with 17 bases between. Filled out from reference TRBV7-2 and TRBJ2-5, the complete variable domain reads GAGVSQSPSNKVTEKGKDVELRCDPISGHTALYWYRQSLGQGLEFLIYFQGNSAPDKSGLPSDRFSAERTGGSVSTLTIQRTQQEDSAVYLCASSLSVGQGRETQYFGPGTRLLVL.

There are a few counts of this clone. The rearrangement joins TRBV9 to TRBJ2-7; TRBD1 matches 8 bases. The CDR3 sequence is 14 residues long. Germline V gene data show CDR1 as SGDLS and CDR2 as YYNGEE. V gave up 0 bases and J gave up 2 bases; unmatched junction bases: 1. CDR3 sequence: CASSVGTGPYEQYF. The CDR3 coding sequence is TGTGCCAGCAGCGTAGGGACAGGGCCCTACGAGCAGTACTTC.

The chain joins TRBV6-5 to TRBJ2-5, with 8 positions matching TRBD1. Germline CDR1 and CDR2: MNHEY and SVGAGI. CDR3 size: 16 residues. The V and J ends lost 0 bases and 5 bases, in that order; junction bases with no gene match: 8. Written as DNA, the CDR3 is TGTGCCAGCAGTTACTCGCGACAGGGGCGGTCGGAGACCCAGTACTTC. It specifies CASSYSRQGRSETQYF.

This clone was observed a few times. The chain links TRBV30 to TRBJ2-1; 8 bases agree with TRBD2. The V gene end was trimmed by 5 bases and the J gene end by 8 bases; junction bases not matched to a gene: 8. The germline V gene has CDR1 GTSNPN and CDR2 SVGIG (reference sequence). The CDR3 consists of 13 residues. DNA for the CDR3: TGTGCCTGGTTGGGGGCGGGAGGCCATGAGCAGTTCTTC. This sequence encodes CAWLGAGGHEQFF. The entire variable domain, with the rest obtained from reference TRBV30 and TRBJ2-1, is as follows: SQTIHQWPATLVQPVGSPLSLECTVEGTSNPNLYWYRQAAGRGLQLLFYSVGIGQISSEVPQNLSASRPQDRQFILSSKKLLLSDSGFYLCAWLGAGGHEQFFGPGTRLTVL.